This record concerns one T cell receptor (beta chain) sequence. Its antigen is unknown. Samples were sequenced at Survey level, maximum 500,000 reads. Method: immunoSEQ multiplex PCR; TCRdb's copy keeps in-frame clones and lacks some. This sample carries 12,000 to 15,000 clones, 85% to 90% of them seen once, and the ten largest clones take less than 1%. CDR1 and CDR2 (germline): SGHAT, FQNNGV. The CDR3 runs 15 residues. With V trimmed by 3 bases and J by 7 bases, 6 bases remained unmatched. No immunosuppressive drugs were given to ulcerative colitis patients before diagnostic colonoscopy. Blood was drawn at the time of colonoscopy. This sample was taken from a study of pediatric ulcerative colitis. Study outcomes and limitations: Compared with controls, ulcerative colitis showed greater blood-rectum clone sharing.

This TCR was sampled from a boy younger than 18 with moderate ulcerative colitis. J is TRBJ2-1 and V is TRBV11-2; 10 bases map to TRBD1. Input material: blood. Written as DNA, the CDR3 is TGTGCCAGCAGCTTCCGGGACAGGGGTAGGAATGAGCAGTTCTTC. Encoded protein: CASSFRDRGRNEQFF.